This T cell receptor (beta chain) originates from a study of blood T cells in healthy people across ages. As regards this clonotype: Its cognate antigen is unknown.

Through a sample-barcoded 5' primer and a J-beta primer mix, a second PCR was run for about 7 to 12 cycles. Researchers report that a template-switch adaptor with 12 random nucleotides tagged each cDNA molecule. TCRdb passed the 5' RACE reads through MiXCR, listing each CDR3 protein once. This table holds roughly 2 million distinct CDR3 sequences, 49% found once. Whole-study results and caveats: Observed TCR beta diversity per million T cells went down as age went up. This fall followed a roughly linear course with age. The unknown donor CMV status may have confounded expanded clonotype changes.

The origin of this receptor is a woman in her forties in good health. Sequencing was carried out using blood.

The CDR3, as DNA: TGCAGTGCTAGAGTATGGGGGCAGCATAATGAAAAACTGTTTTTT. Translating it yields CSARVWGQHNEKLFF. V and J are TRBV20-1 and TRBJ1-4, with D perhaps matching TRBD1 (6 bases). The CDR3 is 15 residues long. The V end was cut by 1 base, the J end by 4 bases, with 13 bases between. Germline values: CDR1 DFQATT, CDR2 SNEGSKA (reference sequence).